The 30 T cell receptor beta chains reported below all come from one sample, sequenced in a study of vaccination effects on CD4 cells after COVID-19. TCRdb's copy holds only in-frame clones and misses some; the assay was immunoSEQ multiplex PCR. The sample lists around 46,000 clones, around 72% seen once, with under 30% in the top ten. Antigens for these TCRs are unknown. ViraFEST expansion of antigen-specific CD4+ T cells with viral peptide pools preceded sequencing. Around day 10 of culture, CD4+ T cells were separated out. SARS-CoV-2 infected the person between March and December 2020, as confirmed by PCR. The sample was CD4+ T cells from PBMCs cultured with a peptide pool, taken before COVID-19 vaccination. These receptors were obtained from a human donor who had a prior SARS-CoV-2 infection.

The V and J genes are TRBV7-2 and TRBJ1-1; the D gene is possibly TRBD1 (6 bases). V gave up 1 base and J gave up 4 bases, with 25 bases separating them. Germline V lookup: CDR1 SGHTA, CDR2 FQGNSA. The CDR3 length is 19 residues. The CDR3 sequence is CASSLGGNSRGRTVTEAFF. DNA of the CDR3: TGTGCCAGCAGCTTAGGTGGTAATTCCAGGGGTCGAACGGTCACTGAAGCTTTCTTT.

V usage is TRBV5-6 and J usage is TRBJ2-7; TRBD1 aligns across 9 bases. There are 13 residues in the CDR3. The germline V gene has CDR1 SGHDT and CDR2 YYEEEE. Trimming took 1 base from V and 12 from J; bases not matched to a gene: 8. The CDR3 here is CASSLIDRGALYF. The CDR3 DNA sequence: TGTGCCAGCAGCTTGATCGACAGGGGGGCCCTGTACTTC.

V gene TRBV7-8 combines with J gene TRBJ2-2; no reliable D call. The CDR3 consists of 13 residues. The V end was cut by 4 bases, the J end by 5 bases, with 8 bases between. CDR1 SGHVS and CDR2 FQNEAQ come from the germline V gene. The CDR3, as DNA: TGTGCCAGCAGCTCCATGGAGACCGGGGAGCTGTTTTTT. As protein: CASSSMETGELFF.

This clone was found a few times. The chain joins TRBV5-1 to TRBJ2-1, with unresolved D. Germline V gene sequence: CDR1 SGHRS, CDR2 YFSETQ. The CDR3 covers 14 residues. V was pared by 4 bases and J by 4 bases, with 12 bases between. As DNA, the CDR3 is TGCGCCAGCAGCCCGCCCCCGACTTACAATGAGCAGTTCTTC. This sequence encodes CASSPPPTYNEQFF.

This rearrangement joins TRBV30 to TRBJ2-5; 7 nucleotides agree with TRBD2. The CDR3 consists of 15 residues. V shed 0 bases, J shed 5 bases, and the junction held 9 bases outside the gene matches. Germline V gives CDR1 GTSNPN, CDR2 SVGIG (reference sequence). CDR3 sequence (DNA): TGTGCCTGGAGTGTACACGGGGGGATAAGGGAGACCCAGTACTTC. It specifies CAWSVHGGIRETQYF.

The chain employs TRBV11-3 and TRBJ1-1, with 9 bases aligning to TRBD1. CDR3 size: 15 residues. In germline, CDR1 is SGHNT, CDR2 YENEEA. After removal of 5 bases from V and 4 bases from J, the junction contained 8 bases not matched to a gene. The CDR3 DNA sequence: TGTGCCAGCAGCGGACGACAGGGGGGAGGCACTGAAGCTTTCTTT. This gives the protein CASSGRQGGGTEAFF. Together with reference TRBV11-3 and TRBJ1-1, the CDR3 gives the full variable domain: EAGVVQSPRYKIIEKKQPVAFWCNPISGHNTLYWYLQNLGQGPELLIRYENEEAVDDSQLPKDRFSAERLKGVDSTLKIQPAELGDSAVYLCASSGRQGGGTEAFFGQGTRLTVV.

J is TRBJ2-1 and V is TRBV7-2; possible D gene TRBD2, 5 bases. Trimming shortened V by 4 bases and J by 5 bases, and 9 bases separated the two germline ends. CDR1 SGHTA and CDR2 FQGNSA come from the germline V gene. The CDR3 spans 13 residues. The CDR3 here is CASSSTRDNEQFF. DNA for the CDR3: TGTGCCAGCAGCTCAACTAGAGACAATGAGCAGTTCTTC. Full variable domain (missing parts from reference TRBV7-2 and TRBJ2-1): GAGVSQSPSNKVTEKGKDVELRCDPISGHTALYWYRQSLGQGLEFLIYFQGNSAPDKSGLPSDRFSAERTGGSVSTLTIQRTQQEDSAVYLCASSSTRDNEQFFGPGTRLTVL.

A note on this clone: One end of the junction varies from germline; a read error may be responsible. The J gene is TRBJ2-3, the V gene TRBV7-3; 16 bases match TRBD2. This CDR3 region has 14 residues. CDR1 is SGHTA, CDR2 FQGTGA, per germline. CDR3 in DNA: TGTGCCAGCAGCTTGCAACCGGGACTAGCGGGGGGGAGCTTT. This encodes CASSLQPGLAGGSF. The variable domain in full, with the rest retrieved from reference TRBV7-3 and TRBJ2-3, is GAGVSQTPSNKVTEKGKYVELRCDPISGHTALYWYRQSLGQGPEFLIYFQGTGAADDSGLPNDRFFAVRPEGSVSTLKIQRTERGDSAVYLCASSLQPGLAGGSFGPGTRLTVL.

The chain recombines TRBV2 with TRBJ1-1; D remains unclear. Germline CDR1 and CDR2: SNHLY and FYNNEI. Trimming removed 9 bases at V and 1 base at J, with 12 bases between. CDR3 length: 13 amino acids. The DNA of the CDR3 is TGTGCCAGGGCGATGGTTTCGAACACTGAAGCTTTCTTT. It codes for CARAMVSNTEAFF.

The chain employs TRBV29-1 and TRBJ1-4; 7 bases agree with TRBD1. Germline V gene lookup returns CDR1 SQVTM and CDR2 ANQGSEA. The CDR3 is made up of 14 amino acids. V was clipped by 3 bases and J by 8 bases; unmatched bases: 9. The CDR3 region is CSVDSYRGGEKLFF. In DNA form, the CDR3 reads TGCAGCGTTGACAGCTACAGGGGTGGAGAAAAACTGTTTTTT.

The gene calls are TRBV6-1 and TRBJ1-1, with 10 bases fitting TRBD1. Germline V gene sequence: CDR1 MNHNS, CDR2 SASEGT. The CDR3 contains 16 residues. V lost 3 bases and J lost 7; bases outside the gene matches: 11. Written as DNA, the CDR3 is TGTGCCAGCAGTGATCGGGACAGGGGCATGTGGGTTGAAGCTTTCTTT. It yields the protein CASSDRDRGMWVEAFF.

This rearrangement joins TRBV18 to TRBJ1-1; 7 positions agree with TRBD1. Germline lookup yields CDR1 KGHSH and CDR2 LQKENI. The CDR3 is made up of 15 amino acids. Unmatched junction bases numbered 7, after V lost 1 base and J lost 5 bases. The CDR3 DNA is TGTGCCAGCTCACCACACAGGGGATCATGGACTGAAGCTTTCTTT. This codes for CASSPHRGSWTEAFF.

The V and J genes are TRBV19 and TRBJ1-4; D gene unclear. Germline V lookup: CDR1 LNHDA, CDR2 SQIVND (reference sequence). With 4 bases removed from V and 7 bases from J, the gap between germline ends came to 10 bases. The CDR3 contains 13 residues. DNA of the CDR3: TGTGCCAGTAGTACGAGCGGGCCTGAAAAACTGTTTTTT. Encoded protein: CASSTSGPEKLFF.

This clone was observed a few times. CDR3 protein: CASRPRASGNTEAFF. Written as DNA, the CDR3 is TGTGCCAGCAGGCCGAGGGCTTCAGGGAACACTGAAGCTTTCTTT. This chain uses TRBV27 with TRBJ1-1; D gene unclear. The CDR3 extends over 15 amino acids. Germline V CDR1 and CDR2: MNHEY, SMNVEV (reference sequence). Trimming cost V 6 bases and J 1 base, with 15 bases left between them.

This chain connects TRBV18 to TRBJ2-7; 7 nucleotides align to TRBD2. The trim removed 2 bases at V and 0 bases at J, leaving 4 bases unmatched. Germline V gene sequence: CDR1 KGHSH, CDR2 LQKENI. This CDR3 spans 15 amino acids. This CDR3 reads CASSPSGGGSYEQYF. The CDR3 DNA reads TGTGCCAGCTCACCATCGGGAGGAGGCTCCTACGAGCAGTACTTC.

The CDR3 nucleotides are TGTGCCAGCTCACCACGTTTAATATCCGGAGGGAACACTGAAGCTTTCTTT. This translates into CASSPRLISGGNTEAFF. V usage is TRBV18 and J usage is TRBJ1-1; no clear D. The CDR3 covers 17 residues. V lost 1 base, J lost 1 base, and 16 bases lay in between. The germline gives CDR1 KGHSH, CDR2 LQKENI.

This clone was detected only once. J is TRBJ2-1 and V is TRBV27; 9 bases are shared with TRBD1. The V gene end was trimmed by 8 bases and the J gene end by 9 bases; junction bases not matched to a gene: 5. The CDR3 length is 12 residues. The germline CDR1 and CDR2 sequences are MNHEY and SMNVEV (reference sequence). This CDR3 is CASRPTGGEQFF. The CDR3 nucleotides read TGTGCCAGCCGCCCGACAGGGGGTGAGCAGTTCTTC.

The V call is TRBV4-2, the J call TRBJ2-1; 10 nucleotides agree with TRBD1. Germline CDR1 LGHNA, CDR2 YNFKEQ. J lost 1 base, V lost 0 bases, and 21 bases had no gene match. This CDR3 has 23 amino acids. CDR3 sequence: CASSQDRDRGSNTPMGSYNEQFF. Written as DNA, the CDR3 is TGTGCCAGCAGCCAAGACCGGGACAGGGGTTCGAATACGCCTATGGGATCCTACAATGAGCAGTTCTTC.

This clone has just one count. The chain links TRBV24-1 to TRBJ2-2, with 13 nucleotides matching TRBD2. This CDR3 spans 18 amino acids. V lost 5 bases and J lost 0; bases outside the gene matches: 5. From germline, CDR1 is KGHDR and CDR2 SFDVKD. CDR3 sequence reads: CATSGTSGSKTNTGELFF. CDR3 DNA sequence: TGTGCCACCAGTGGGACTAGCGGGAGTAAGACGAACACCGGGGAGCTGTTTTTT.

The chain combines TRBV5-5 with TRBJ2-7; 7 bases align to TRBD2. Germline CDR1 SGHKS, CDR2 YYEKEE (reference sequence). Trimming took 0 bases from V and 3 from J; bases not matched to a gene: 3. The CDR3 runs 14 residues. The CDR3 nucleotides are TGTGCCAGCAGCTTGGCGGGACTAAACTACGAGCAGTACTTC. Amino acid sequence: CASSLAGLNYEQYF.

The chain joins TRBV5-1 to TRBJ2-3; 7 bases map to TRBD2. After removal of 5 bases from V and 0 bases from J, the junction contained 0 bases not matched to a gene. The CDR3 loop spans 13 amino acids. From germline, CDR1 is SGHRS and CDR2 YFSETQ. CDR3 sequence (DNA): TGCGCCAGCAGTAGCGGGAGCACAGATACGCAGTATTTT. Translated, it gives CASSSGSTDTQYF.

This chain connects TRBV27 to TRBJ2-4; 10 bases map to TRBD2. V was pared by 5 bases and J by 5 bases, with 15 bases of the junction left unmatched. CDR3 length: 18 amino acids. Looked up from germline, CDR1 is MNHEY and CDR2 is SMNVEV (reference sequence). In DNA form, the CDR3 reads TGTGCCAGCAGTCCTTTGGGGGCTAGCGGGGGCCCTGAAAACATTCAGTACTTC. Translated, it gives CASSPLGASGGPENIQYF.

As DNA, the CDR3 is TGTGCCAGCAGCCAAGATCAGATCGGTTGGTCTGACGAAAAACTGTTTTTT. Protein product: CASSQDQIGWSDEKLFF. The rearrangement joins TRBV4-2 to TRBJ1-4; D is ambiguous. Trimming pared 0 bases from V and 8 bases from J, leaving 19 bases between. The CDR3 is 17 residues long. Germline CDR1 LGHNA, CDR2 YNFKEQ.

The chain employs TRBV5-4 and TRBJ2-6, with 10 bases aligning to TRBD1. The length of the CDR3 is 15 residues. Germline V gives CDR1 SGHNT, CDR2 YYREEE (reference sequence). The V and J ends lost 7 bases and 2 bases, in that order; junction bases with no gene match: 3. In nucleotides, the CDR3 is TGTGCCAGCGGGACAGGGGTTGCTGGGGCCAACGTCCTGACTTTC. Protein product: CASGTGVAGANVLTF.

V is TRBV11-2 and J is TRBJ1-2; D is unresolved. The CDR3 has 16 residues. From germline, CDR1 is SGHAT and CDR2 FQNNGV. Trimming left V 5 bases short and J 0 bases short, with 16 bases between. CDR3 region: CASSQWTDQANYGYTF. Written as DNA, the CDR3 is TGTGCCAGCAGCCAATGGACGGATCAAGCTAACTATGGCTACACCTTC. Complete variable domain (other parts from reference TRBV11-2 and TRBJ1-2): EAGVAQSPRYKIIEKRQSVAFWCNPISGHATLYWYQQILGQGPKLLIQFQNNGVVDDSQLPKDRFSAERLKGVDSTLKIQPAKLEDSAVYLCASSQWTDQANYGYTFGSGTRLTVV.

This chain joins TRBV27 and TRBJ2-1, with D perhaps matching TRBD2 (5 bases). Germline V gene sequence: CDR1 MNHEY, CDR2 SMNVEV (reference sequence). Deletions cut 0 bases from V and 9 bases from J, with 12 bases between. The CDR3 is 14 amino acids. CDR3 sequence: CASSLSPGLPEQFF. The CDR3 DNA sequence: TGTGCCAGCAGTTTATCCCCCGGACTCCCTGAGCAGTTCTTC.

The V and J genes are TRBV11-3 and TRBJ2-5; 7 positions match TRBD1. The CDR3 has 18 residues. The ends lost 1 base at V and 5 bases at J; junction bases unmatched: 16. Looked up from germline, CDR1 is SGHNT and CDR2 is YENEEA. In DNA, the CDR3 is TGTGCCAGCAGCTTAGGTGGCTGGGCTATGGACAGGCGGGAGACCCAGTACTTC. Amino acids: CASSLGGWAMDRRETQYF.

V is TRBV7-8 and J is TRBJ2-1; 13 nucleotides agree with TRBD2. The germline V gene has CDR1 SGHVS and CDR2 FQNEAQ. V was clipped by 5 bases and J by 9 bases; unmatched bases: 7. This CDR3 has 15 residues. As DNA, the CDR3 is TGTGCCAGCAGCCCCACTAGCGGGAGGGCCTTTGAGCAGTTCTTC. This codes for CASSPTSGRAFEQFF.

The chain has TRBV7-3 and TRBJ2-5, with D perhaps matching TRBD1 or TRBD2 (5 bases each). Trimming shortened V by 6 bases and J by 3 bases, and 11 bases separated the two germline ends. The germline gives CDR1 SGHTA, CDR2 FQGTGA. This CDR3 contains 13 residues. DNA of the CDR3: TGTGCCAGCAGTTATGGGGGAGAAGAGACCCAGTACTTC. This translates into CASSYGGEETQYF.

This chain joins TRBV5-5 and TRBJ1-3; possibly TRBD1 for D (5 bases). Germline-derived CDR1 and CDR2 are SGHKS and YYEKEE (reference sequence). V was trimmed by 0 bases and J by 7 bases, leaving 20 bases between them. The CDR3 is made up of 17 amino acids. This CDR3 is CASSLAVSEGAPNTIYF. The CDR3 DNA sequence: TGTGCCAGCAGCTTGGCAGTCTCTGAAGGGGCTCCGAACACCATATATTTT.